Reported below is one T cell receptor beta chain. These data originate in a study of shared clonotypes between healthy human individuals. Sorted-subset replicate PCRs used 200 ng DNA, about 30,000 T cell genomes. Assay: immunoSEQ multiplex PCR; the TCRdb copy retains only in-frame clones and omits some. The sample lists about 2 million clones; roughly 94% were seen once. This CDR3 is 14 amino acids long. V trimming: 5 bases; J trimming: 6 bases; junction bases outside the gene matches: 2. The germline gives CDR1 MNHEY, CDR2 SVGAGI. J is TRBJ1-4 and V is TRBV6-5; 11 nucleotides line up with TRBD1. This TCR derives from a man between 18 and 29 years old in good health. Sequences were obtained from naive CD4+ T cells sorted from blood. Subset of the sample: CD45RA+ positively selected. The DNA for the CDR3 is TGTGCCAGCAGTCGGGGACAGGGGGATGAAAAACTGTTTTTT. The encoded protein is CASSRGQGDEKLFF.